This T cell receptor (beta chain) was sequenced for a study of cytomegalovirus exposure and HLA in healthy donors. CDR3 length: 15 residues. Germline V gives CDR1 MNHNY, CDR2 SVGAGI (reference sequence). V dropped 6 bases and J dropped 0 bases, with 12 bases sitting between them. Amplification used 60 Vbeta primers and 13 Jbeta primers. Measured with immunoSEQ multiplex PCR; TCRdb has only the in-frame clones, and not every one. The sample contains more than 130,000 clones, about four fifths of which appear only once. The V gene is TRBV6-6, the J gene TRBJ1-5; no reliable D call. This receptor was identified in a young man in good health and CMV-seronegative. Sample: PBMCs. This chain's CDR3 is CASRGRRDSNQPQHF. For the CDR3, the DNA is TGTGCCAGCAGAGGCCGACGGGATAGCAATCAGCCCCAGCATTTT.